These 27 T cell receptor beta chains share one sample of origin, sequenced in a study of blood T cells in healthy people across ages. Using a J-beta primer mix together with a sample-barcoded 5' primer, a second PCR was run for roughly 6 to 11 cycles. TCRdb recomputed calls from the 5' RACE reads with MiXCR, one row per CDR3 protein. The sample includes roughly 2 million distinct CDR3 sequences, roughly 52% of them seen just once. Sequencing was done on a sample of blood. These receptor sequences come from a woman aged 40 to 50 in good health.

The chain couples TRBV24-1 to TRBJ2-3; D is perhaps TRBD1 (6 bases). The V gene's germline CDR1 is KGHDR and CDR2 SFDVKD. V lost 5 bases and J 1 base, leaving 15 bases between the germline ends. This CDR3 is 16 amino acids long. CDR3 loop: CATSGVRGRGTDTQYF. The CDR3 DNA is TGTGCCACCAGTGGTGTCAGGGGACGGGGCACAGATACGCAGTATTTT.

This clonotype occurred a few times. The rearrangement uses TRBV7-2 and TRBJ2-3; 9 bases match TRBD2. J was trimmed by 7 bases and V by 0 bases; bases with no gene match: 14. The length of the CDR3 is 18 residues. Germline V gene lookup returns CDR1 SGHTA and CDR2 FQGNSA. DNA of the CDR3: TGTGCCAGCAGCTTAGCTTCCGTTGGCGGGGGGGCCGTAAATACGCAGTATTTT. Its translation is CASSLASVGGGAVNTQYF.

The rearrangement uses TRBV7-2 and TRBJ2-1; no clear D. The germline V and J ends were trimmed by 2 bases and 0 bases, with 5 bases remaining between them. Germline assignment: CDR1 SGHTA and CDR2 FQGNSA. CDR3 length: 14 residues. The DNA of the CDR3 is TGTGCCAGCAGCTTAATCAGCTCCTACAATGAGCAGTTCTTC. Protein: CASSLISSYNEQFF.

This clonotype was seen a few times. J is TRBJ2-1 and V is TRBV7-2; D is undetermined. Germline V lookup: CDR1 SGHTA, CDR2 FQGNSA. The CDR3 contains 16 residues. The V end lost 2 bases, the J end lost 5 bases, and 16 bases lay between the germline ends. The CDR3 coding sequence is TGTGCCAGCAGCTTAAGAGTGAATCGAGCGAACAATGAGCAGTTCTTC. Its translation is CASSLRVNRANNEQFF.

The sample holds one count of this clonotype. The CDR3 DNA reads TGCGCCAGCAGCCAAGACACAGCGACAGGGGGAAACATTCAGTACTTC. Translation: CASSQDTATGGNIQYF. V gene TRBV4-3 combines with J gene TRBJ2-4, with 9 bases lining up with TRBD1. The CDR3 covers 16 residues. V shed 0 bases, J shed 6 bases, and the junction held 6 bases outside the gene matches. The germline CDR1 and CDR2 sequences are LGHNA and YSLEER.

This rearrangement joins TRBV5-6 to TRBJ2-1; D is possibly TRBD1 (5 bases). CDR3 length equals 14 residues. Germline V gene lookup returns CDR1 SGHDT and CDR2 YYEEEE. Trimming left V 2 bases short and J 5 bases short, with 11 bases between. The CDR3 is CASSLWGGNNEQFF. CDR3 DNA sequence: TGTGCCAGCAGCTTATGGGGCGGAAACAATGAGCAGTTCTTC.

The rearrangement joins TRBV7-2 to TRBJ2-5; the D gene is possibly TRBD2 (6 bases). Germline CDR1 and CDR2: SGHTA and FQGNSA. The CDR3 length is 12 residues. V lost 4 bases, J lost 12 bases, and 15 bases lay in between. The CDR3: CASSSDGGAKYF. CDR3 coding DNA: TGTGCCAGCAGCTCTGACGGAGGGGCCAAGTACTTC.

The chain employs TRBV10-3 and TRBJ1-5; tentatively, D is TRBD1 (5 bases). Germline values: CDR1 ENHRY, CDR2 SYGVKD. This CDR3 has 13 residues. V shed 6 bases and J shed 4 bases, with 10 bases lying between them. CDR3 DNA sequence: TGTGCCATCAGGGACAATCTAAATCAGCCCCAGCATTTT. As protein: CAIRDNLNQPQHF.

This chain joins TRBV5-1 and TRBJ2-7; TRBD1 matches 7 bases. The better agreement between TRBJ2-5 and the DNA end casts doubt on the J call. CDR1 and CDR2 from the germline V gene are SGHRS and YFSETQ. The CDR3 length is 15 residues. This CDR3 reads CASSFSQTGTETQYF. DNA of the CDR3: TGCGCCAGCAGCTTCTCACAGACAGGGACGGAGACCCAGTACTTC.

This clonotype was found once. The chain links TRBV20-1 to TRBJ1-1; 9 bases fit TRBD1. This CDR3 spans 16 amino acids. Germline CDR1 DFQATT, CDR2 SNEGSKA (reference sequence). The trim removed 0 bases at V and 0 bases at J, leaving 5 bases unmatched. CDR3 sequence: CSARDVGQGMNTEAFF. The CDR3 nucleotides read TGCAGTGCTAGAGACGTTGGACAGGGGATGAACACTGAAGCTTTCTTT.

The J gene is TRBJ1-2, the V gene TRBV7-2; tentative D call: TRBD1 (5 bases). Trimming took 7 bases from V and 4 from J, leaving 16 bases between them. Germline V lookup: CDR1 SGHTA, CDR2 FQGNSA. The CDR3 is made up of 14 amino acids. The chain's CDR3 is CASTLQTATYGYTF. The CDR3 region has the DNA TGTGCCAGCACCCTGCAGACAGCAACCTATGGCTACACCTTC.

Concerning this clonotype itself: Germline is not matched at one junction end, which may reflect a read error. This rearrangement joins TRBV5-1 to TRBJ2-5; 7 nucleotides agree with TRBD1. CDR3 length: 13 residues. CDR1 is SGHRS, CDR2 YFSETQ, per germline. CDR3 region: CASGTRTGETRYF. CDR3 nucleotides: TGCGCCAGCGGAACGAGGACAGGCGAGACCCGGTACTTC.

The V and J genes are TRBV6-2 or TRBV6-3 and TRBJ1-5; the D is unclear. Germline CDR1 is MNHEY and CDR2 is SVGEGT. Trimming pared 0 bases from V and 6 bases from J, leaving 3 bases between. This CDR3 has 12 amino acids. In nucleotides, the CDR3 is TGTGCCAGCAGTTACTCCCCTCAGCCCCAGCATTTT. Translating gives CASSYSPQPQHF.

A remark on this clonotype: At one end the junction does not follow the germline gene, possibly because of a read error. The chain carries TRBV20-1 and TRBJ2-4, with D possibly called TRBD1 or TRBD2 (5 bases each). Germline V gene data show CDR1 as DFQATT and CDR2 as SNEGSKA (reference sequence). CDR3 length: 13 residues. CDR3 in DNA: TGCAGTGTTAGAGATCGGATTGGGGGCATTCAGTACTTC. Protein: CSVRDRIGGIQYF.

In this sample, this clonotype turned up a few times. The chain is built from TRBV7-2 and TRBJ2-4, with 12 bases fitting TRBD1. The CDR3 runs 19 residues. V lost 1 base, J lost 1 base, and 8 bases stayed unmatched. Germline V gene lookup returns CDR1 SGHTA and CDR2 FQGNSA. This CDR3 reads CASSLEGTGGRLAKNIQYF. The CDR3 DNA is TGTGCCAGCAGCTTAGAAGGGACAGGGGGCCGCCTGGCCAAAAACATTCAGTACTTC.

V gene TRBV20-1 combines with J gene TRBJ2-7; D is uncertain. The J call may be in error: the DNA end matches TRBJ2-5 better. Germline assignment: CDR1 DFQATT and CDR2 SNEGSKA (reference sequence). The CDR3 length is 14 residues. CDR3 DNA sequence: TGCAGTGCTAGAGACCCCGCGGAATTAGGGACCCAGTACTTC. It is translated as CSARDPAELGTQYF.

This sequence joins TRBV6-5 and TRBJ1-6; no clear D. Between the trimmed V and J ends, which lost 6 bases and 7 bases, there was a span of 16 bases. CDR1 and CDR2 (germline): MNHEY, SVGAGI. The CDR3 runs to 15 residues. The CDR3 reads CASRPPDGSNSPLHF. Written as DNA, the CDR3 is TGTGCCAGCAGACCCCCGGACGGTTCAAATTCACCCCTCCACTTT.

The chain employs TRBV28 and TRBJ2-5; either TRBD1 or TRBD2 may fit D (6 bases each). The CDR3 contains 15 residues. Germline loops: CDR1 MDHEN, CDR2 SYDVKM. With 3 bases removed from V and 1 base from J, the gap between germline ends came to 12 bases. CDR3: CASSFLQGGQETQYF. CDR3 in DNA: TGTGCCAGCAGTTTTTTACAGGGAGGCCAAGAGACCCAGTACTTC.

The J gene is TRBJ1-2, the V gene TRBV20-1; D is possibly TRBD1 (6 bases). The CDR3 is made up of 16 amino acids. V was pared by 3 bases and J by 6 bases, with 23 bases between. Germline V lookup: CDR1 DFQATT, CDR2 SNEGSKA (reference sequence). The DNA of the CDR3 is TGCAGTGCTAGGGGGGCAGTGGGCGGACAGCGACATGGCTACACCTTC. Its protein product is CSARGAVGGQRHGYTF.

This clonotype was recorded a few times. This sequence joins TRBV12-3 or TRBV12-4 and TRBJ2-5, with 8 bases aligning to TRBD1. Germline trimming cut 6 bases from V and 9 bases from J; bases unmatched to any gene: 6. CDR3 length: 12 amino acids. The CDR3 DNA is TGTGCCAGCAGCCAGACAGGGGAGTCCCAGTACTTC. Its protein product is CASSQTGESQYF.

The chain employs TRBV6-2 or TRBV6-3 and TRBJ1-2; D call uncertain. The V gene's germline CDR1 is MNHEY and CDR2 SVGEGT. V was shortened by 6 bases and J by 4 bases, with 12 bases between the two germline ends. CDR3 length: 13 amino acids. The CDR3 loop reads CASRSTGPYGYTF. DNA for the CDR3: TGTGCCAGCAGATCTACCGGGCCCTATGGCTACACCTTC.

V usage is TRBV20-1 and J usage is TRBJ1-1, with 7 bases matching TRBD1. The CDR3 is 13 residues long. The ends lost 7 bases at V and 0 bases at J; junction bases unmatched: 5. Germline V gives CDR1 DFQATT, CDR2 SNEGSKA (reference sequence). CDR3: CSGTGTVNTEAFF. Here the CDR3 DNA reads TGCAGTGGAACCGGGACAGTGAACACTGAAGCTTTCTTT.

This chain links TRBV12-3 or TRBV12-4 with TRBJ1-2, with D perhaps TRBD1 (5 bases). The CDR3 has 14 amino acids. V dropped 5 bases and J dropped 2 bases, with 12 bases sitting between them. The CDR3 DNA follows: TGTGCCAGCAGTCCCCTGACAGTGAACTATGGCTACACCTTC. Translating it yields CASSPLTVNYGYTF.

The J gene is TRBJ2-5, the V gene TRBV13; no firm D call. Germline V gene sequence: CDR1 PRHDT, CDR2 FYEKMQ (reference sequence). Trimming shortened V by 0 bases and J by 5 bases, and 10 bases separated the two germline ends. This CDR3 comprises 14 residues. The CDR3 region is CASSLGAEKETQYF. The CDR3 DNA sequence: TGTGCCAGCAGCTTAGGGGCTGAGAAGGAGACCCAGTACTTC.

This rearrangement joins TRBV18 to TRBJ2-5; D might be TRBD2 (6 bases). The CDR3 is 14 amino acids. Trimming pared 3 bases from V and 4 bases from J, leaving 12 bases between. Per germline, CDR1 KGHSH and CDR2 LQKENI. The CDR3 loop reads CASSPLTRSETQYF. For the CDR3, the DNA is TGTGCCAGCTCACCCCTGACTAGGTCAGAGACCCAGTACTTC.

This chain connects TRBV20-1 to TRBJ1-5; D is unresolved. CDR3 length: 12 amino acids. V was trimmed by 3 bases and J by 4 bases, leaving 7 bases between them. Germline V lookup: CDR1 DFQATT, CDR2 SNEGSKA (reference sequence). The CDR3 loop reads CSASTANQPQHF. The CDR3 bases are TGCAGTGCTAGTACAGCGAATCAGCCCCAGCATTTT.

The chain recombines TRBV25-1 with TRBJ2-4; no reliable D call. The germline V and J ends were trimmed by 9 bases and 0 bases, with 15 bases remaining between them. CDR1 MGHDK and CDR2 SYGVNS come from the germline V gene. This CDR3 region has 15 residues. In nucleotides, the CDR3 is TGTGCCAGTAGTAAGTCCGGAATAGCCAAAAACATTCAGTACTTC. It is translated as CASSKSGIAKNIQYF.